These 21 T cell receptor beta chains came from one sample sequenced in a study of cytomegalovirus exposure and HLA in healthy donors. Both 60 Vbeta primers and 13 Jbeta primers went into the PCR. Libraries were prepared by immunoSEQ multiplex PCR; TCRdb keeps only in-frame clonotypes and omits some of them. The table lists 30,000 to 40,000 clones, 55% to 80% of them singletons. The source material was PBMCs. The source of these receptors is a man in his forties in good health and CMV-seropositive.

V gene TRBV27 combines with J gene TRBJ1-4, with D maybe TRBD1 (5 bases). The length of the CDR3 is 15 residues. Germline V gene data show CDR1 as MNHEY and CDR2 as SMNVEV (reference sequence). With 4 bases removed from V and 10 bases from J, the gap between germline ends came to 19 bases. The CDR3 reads CASSSPGTSEGKLFF. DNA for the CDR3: TGTGCCAGCAGTTCCCCCGGGACCTCGGAGGGAAAACTGTTTTTT. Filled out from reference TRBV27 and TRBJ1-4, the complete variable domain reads EAQVTQNPRYLITVTGKKLTVTCSQNMNHEYMSWYRQDPGLGLRQIYYSMNVEVTDKGDVPEGYKVSRKEKRNFPLILESPSPNQTSLYFCASSSPGTSEGKLFFGSGTQLSVL.

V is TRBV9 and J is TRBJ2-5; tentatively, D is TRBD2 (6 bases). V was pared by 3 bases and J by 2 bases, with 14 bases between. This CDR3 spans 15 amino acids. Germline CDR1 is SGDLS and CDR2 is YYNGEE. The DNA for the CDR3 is TGTGCCAGCAGCGCGGGCCCGGGGGTTCAAGAGACCCAGTACTTC. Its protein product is CASSAGPGVQETQYF.

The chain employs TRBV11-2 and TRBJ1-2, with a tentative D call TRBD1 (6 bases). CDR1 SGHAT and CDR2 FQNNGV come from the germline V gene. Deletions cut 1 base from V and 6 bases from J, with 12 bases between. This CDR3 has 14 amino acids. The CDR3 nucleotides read TGTGCCAGCAGCTTAGGGGGACGGACAGATGGCTACACCTTC. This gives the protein CASSLGGRTDGYTF.

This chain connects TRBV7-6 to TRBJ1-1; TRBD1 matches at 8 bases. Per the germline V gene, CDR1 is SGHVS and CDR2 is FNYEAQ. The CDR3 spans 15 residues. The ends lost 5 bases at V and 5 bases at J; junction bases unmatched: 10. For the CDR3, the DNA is TGTGCCAGCAGCCCCCGGACAGGGCCGGGGACTGAAGCTTTCTTT. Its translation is CASSPRTGPGTEAFF. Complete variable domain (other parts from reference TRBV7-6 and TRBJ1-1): GAGVSQSPRYKVTKRGQDVALRCDPISGHVSLYWYRQALGQGPEFLTYFNYEAQQDKSGLPNDRFSAERPEGSISTLTIQRTEQRDSAMYRCASSPRTGPGTEAFFGQGTRLTVV.

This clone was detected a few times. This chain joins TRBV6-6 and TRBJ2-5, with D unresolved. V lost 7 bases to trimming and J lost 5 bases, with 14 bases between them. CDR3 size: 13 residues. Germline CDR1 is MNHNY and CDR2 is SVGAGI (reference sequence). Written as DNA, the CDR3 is TGTGCCAGCACGCTGGCCGCCCAGGAGACCCAGTACTTC. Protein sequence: CASTLAAQETQYF.

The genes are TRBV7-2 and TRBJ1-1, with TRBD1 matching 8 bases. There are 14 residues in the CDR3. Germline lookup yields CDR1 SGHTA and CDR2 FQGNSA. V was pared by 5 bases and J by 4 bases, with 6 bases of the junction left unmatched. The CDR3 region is CASSPRGLITEAFF. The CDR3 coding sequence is TGTGCCAGCAGCCCCAGGGGGCTTATCACTGAAGCTTTCTTT. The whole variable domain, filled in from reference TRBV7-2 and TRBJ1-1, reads GAGVSQSPSNKVTEKGKDVELRCDPISGHTALYWYRQSLGQGLEFLIYFQGNSAPDKSGLPSDRFSAERTGGSVSTLTIQRTQQEDSAVYLCASSPRGLITEAFFGQGTRLTVV.

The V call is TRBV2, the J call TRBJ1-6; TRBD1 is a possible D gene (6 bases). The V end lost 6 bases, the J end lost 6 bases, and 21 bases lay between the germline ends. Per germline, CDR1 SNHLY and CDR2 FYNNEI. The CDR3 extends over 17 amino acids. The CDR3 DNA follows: TGTGCCAGCAGCCTCACCAGACAGGAGCCCTCTAATTCACCCCTCCACTTT. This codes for CASSLTRQEPSNSPLHF. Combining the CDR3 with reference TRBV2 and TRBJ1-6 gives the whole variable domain EPEVTQTPSHQVTQMGQEVILRCVPISNHLYFYWYRQILGQKVEFLVSFYNNEISEKSEIFDDQFSVERPDGSNFTLKIRSTKLEDSAMYFCASSLTRQEPSNSPLHFGNGTRLTVT.

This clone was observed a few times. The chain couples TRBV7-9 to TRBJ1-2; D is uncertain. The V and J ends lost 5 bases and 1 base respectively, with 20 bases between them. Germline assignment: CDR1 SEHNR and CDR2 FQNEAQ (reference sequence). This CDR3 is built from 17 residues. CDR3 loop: CASSPKLGAGYNYGYTF. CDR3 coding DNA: TGTGCCAGCAGCCCTAAGCTTGGTGCGGGCTATAACTATGGCTACACCTTC.

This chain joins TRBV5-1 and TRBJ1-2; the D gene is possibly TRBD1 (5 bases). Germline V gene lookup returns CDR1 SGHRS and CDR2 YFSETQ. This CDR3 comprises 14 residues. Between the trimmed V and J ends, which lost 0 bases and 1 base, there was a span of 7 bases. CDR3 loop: CASSLGQINYGYTF. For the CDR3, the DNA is TGCGCCAGCAGCTTGGGACAGATTAACTATGGCTACACCTTC.

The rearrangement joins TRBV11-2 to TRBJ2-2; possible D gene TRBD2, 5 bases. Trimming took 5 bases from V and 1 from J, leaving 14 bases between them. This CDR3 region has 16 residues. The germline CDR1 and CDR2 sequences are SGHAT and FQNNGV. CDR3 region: CASSTGSGMNTGELFF. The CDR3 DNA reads TGTGCCAGCAGCACTGGGTCGGGGATGAACACCGGGGAGCTGTTTTTT.

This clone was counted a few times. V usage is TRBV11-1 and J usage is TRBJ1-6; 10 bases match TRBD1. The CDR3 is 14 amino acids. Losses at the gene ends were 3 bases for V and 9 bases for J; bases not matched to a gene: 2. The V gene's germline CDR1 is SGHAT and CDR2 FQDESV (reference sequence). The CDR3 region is CASSFGQGVSPLHF. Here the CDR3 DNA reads TGTGCCAGCAGCTTTGGACAGGGGGTTTCACCCCTCCACTTT.

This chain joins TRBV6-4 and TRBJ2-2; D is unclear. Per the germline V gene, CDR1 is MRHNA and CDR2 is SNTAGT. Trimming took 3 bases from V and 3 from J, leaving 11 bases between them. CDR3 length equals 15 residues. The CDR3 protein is CASSEGTAHTGELFF. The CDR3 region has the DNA TGTGCCAGCAGTGAGGGTACAGCCCACACCGGGGAGCTGTTTTTT.

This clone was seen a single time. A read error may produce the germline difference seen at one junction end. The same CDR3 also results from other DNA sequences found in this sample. The CDR3 DNA follows: TGTGCCAGCAGCTCGGACAGGGGCAATCAGCCCCAGCATTTC. Translating it yields CASSSDRGNQPQHF. The rearrangement links TRBV5-4 to TRBJ1-5; TRBD1 matches at 9 bases. The CDR3 totals 14 residues. CDR1 and CDR2 from the germline V gene are SGHNT and YYREEE (reference sequence).

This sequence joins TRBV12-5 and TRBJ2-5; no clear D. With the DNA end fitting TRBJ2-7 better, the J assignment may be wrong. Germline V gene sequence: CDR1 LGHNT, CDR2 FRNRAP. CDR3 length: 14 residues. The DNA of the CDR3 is TGTGCTAGTGGTTTGGAGACGTACAGCTCCGAGCAGTACTTC. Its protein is CASGLETYSSEQYF.

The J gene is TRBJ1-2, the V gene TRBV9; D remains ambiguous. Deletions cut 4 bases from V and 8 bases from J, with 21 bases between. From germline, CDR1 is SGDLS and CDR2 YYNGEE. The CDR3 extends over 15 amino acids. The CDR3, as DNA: TGTGCCAGCAGCCCAACTCCAGGTAGGAACTCCGGCTACACCTTC. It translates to CASSPTPGRNSGYTF.

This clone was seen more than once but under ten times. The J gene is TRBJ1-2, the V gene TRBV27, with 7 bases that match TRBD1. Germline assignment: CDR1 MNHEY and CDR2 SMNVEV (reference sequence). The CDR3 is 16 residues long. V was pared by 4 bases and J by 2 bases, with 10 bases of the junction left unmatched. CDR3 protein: CASSSIGQARNYGYTF. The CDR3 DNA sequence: TGTGCCAGCAGTTCGATCGGACAGGCCAGAAACTATGGCTACACCTTC.

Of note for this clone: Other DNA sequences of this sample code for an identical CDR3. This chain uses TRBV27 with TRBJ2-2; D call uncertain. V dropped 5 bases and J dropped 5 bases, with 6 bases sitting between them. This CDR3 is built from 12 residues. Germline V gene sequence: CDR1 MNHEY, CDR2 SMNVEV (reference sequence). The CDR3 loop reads CASSPLTGELFF. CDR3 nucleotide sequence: TGTGCCAGCAGTCCACTGACCGGGGAGCTGTTTTTT.

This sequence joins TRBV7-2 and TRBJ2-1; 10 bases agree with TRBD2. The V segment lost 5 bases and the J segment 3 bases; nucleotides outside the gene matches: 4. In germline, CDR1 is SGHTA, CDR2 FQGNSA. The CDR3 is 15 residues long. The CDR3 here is CASSPSGGDYNEQFF. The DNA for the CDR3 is TGTGCCAGCAGCCCAAGCGGGGGGGACTACAATGAGCAGTTCTTC.

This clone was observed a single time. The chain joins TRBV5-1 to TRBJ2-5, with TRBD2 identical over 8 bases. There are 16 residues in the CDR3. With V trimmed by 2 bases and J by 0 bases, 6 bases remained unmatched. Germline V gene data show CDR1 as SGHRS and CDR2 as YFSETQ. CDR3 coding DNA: TGCGCCAGCAGCTTCCCTTTCGGGGGGGACCAAGAGACCCAGTACTTC. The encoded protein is CASSFPFGGDQETQYF. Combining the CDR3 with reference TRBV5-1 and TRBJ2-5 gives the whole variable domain KAGVTQTPRYLIKTRGQQVTLSCSPISGHRSVSWYQQTPGQGLQFLFEYFSETQRNKGNFPGRFSGRQFSNSRSEMNVSTLELGDSALYLCASSFPFGGDQETQYFGPGTRLLVL.

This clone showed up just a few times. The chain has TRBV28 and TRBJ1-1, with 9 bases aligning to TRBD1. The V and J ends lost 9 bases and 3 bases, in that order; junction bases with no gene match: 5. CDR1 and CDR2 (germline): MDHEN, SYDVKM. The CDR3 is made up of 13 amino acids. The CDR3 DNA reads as TGTGCCAGTATTGACAGGGGGGACACTGAAGCTTTCTTT. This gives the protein CASIDRGDTEAFF.

The CDR3 DNA reads TGTGCCAGCAGCCCTGGACAGGGAGGCAATGAGCAGTTCTTC. Translated, it gives CASSPGQGGNEQFF. This chain uses TRBV4-2 with TRBJ2-1; 8 nucleotides align to TRBD1. With 4 bases clipped from V and 6 bases from J, the junction kept 5 bases outside the gene matches. Per germline, CDR1 LGHNA and CDR2 YNFKEQ. The CDR3 is made up of 14 amino acids.